A selection of T cell receptor beta chains follows, all from one sample in a study of cytomegalovirus exposure and HLA in healthy donors. Assay used: immunoSEQ multiplex PCR; TCRdb lists only in-frame clones, some missing. The listing contains more than 95,000 clones. Material: PBMCs. The receptors here all came from a man in his forties in good health and CMV-seronegative. CDR3s include the opening cysteine and the closing phenylalanine or tryptophan. Each record gives: CDR3 protein, CDR3 DNA, V gene, D gene, J gene. The D gene is left open where the match is weak.

CDR3aa: CASSWEGLGVYEQYF; CDR3nt: TGTGCCAGCAGCTGGGAGGGACTAGGGGTCTACGAGCAGTACTTC; v_gene: TRBV5-5; d_gene: TRBD2; j_gene: TRBJ2-7
CDR3aa: CASSAGQRNTEAFF; CDR3nt: TGTGCCAGCAGTGCGGGACAGAGGAACACTGAAGCTTTCTTT; v_gene: TRBV27; d_gene: TRBD1; j_gene: TRBJ1-1
CDR3aa: CASSIPGHSSYEQYF; CDR3nt: TGTGCCAGCAGCATACCGGGACACTCCTCCTACGAGCAGTACTTC; v_gene: TRBV5-6; d_gene: .; j_gene: TRBJ2-7
CDR3aa: CASSYTPSRGVGYTF; CDR3nt: TGTGCCAGCAGTTACACCCCCTCGCGGGGGGTTGGCTACACCTTC; v_gene: TRBV6-5; d_gene: .; j_gene: TRBJ1-2
CDR3aa: CASSLGLATDTQYF; CDR3nt: TGTGCCAGCAGCCTCGGACTAGCGACAGATACGCAGTATTTT; v_gene: TRBV7-2; d_gene: TRBD2; j_gene: TRBJ2-3
CDR3aa: CASSQEGALGYTF; CDR3nt: TGTGCCAGCAGTCAGGAGGGGGCGCTGGGCTACACCTTC; v_gene: TRBV27; d_gene: TRBD1; j_gene: TRBJ1-2
CDR3aa: CASSRSVREDTGELFF; CDR3nt: TGTGCCAGCAGCCGGAGCGTGAGGGAGGACACCGGGGAGCTGTTTTTT; v_gene: TRBV5-8; d_gene: .; j_gene: TRBJ2-2
CDR3aa: CASTTDGRELFF; CDR3nt: TGTGCCAGCACCACGGACGGGAGAGAACTGTTTTTT; v_gene: TRBV2; d_gene: .; j_gene: TRBJ1-4
CDR3aa: CASSLFSGSSSDTQYF; CDR3nt: TGTGCCAGCAGCTTGTTTAGCGGGAGTTCGTCAGATACGCAGTATTTT; v_gene: TRBV5-6; d_gene: TRBD2; j_gene: TRBJ2-3
CDR3aa: CASSLAGGRVGGYTF; CDR3nt: TGTGCCAGCAGTTTAGCGGGGGGGAGGGTAGGTGGCTACACCTTC; v_gene: TRBV27; d_gene: .; j_gene: TRBJ1-2
CDR3aa: CASSHRQGGDYEQYF; CDR3nt: TGTGCCAGCAGCCATCGACAGGGAGGTGACTACGAGCAGTACTTC; v_gene: TRBV4-2; d_gene: .; j_gene: TRBJ2-7
CDR3aa: CASSESSGFGGQFF; CDR3nt: TGCGCCAGCAGTGAGTCTAGCGGTTTTGGGGGGCAGTTCTTC; v_gene: TRBV10-1; d_gene: .; j_gene: TRBJ2-1
CDR3aa: CASSPSQGWRETQYF; CDR3nt: TGTGCCAGCAGCCCTAGCCAGGGGTGGAGAGAGACCCAGTACTTC; v_gene: TRBV28; d_gene: .; j_gene: TRBJ2-5
CDR3aa: CASSPGTSGGTDTQYF; CDR3nt: TGTGCCAGCAGCCCCGGGACTAGCGGGGGCACAGATACGCAGTATTTT; v_gene: TRBV7-2; d_gene: TRBD2; j_gene: TRBJ2-3
CDR3aa: CARRHGGTSENTGELFF; CDR3nt: TGCGCCAGGCGACATGGGGGGACTAGCGAAAACACCGGGGAGCTGTTTTTT; v_gene: TRBV4-3; d_gene: TRBD2; j_gene: TRBJ2-2
CDR3aa: CATSRGGATGGTEAFF; CDR3nt: TGTGCCACCAGCAGAGGGGGGGCTACAGGGGGCACTGAGGCTTTCTTT; v_gene: TRBV15; d_gene: TRBD1; j_gene: TRBJ1-1
CDR3aa: CASSLKGHRGPLHF; CDR3nt: TGTGCCAGCAGCTTAAAGGGACACCGAGGACCCCTCCACTTT; v_gene: TRBV7-2; d_gene: .; j_gene: TRBJ1-6
CDR3aa: CASSLAGTSGSYEQYF; CDR3nt: TGTGCCAGCAGCTTAGCCGGGACTAGCGGCTCCTACGAGCAGTACTTC; v_gene: TRBV7-9; d_gene: TRBD2; j_gene: TRBJ2-7
CDR3aa: CASSRGTSGGRAYEQYF; CDR3nt: TGTGCCAGCAGCCGGGGGACTAGCGGGGGGCGGGCCTACGAGCAGTACTTC; v_gene: TRBV7-2; d_gene: TRBD2; j_gene: TRBJ2-7
CDR3aa: CASSETGAVETQYF; CDR3nt: TGTGCCAGCAGCGAGACAGGAGCAGTAGAGACCCAGTACTTC; v_gene: TRBV9; d_gene: .; j_gene: TRBJ2-5
CDR3aa: CASSIVRAGKHQETQYF; CDR3nt: TGTGCCAGTAGTATAGTACGGGCAGGGAAACACCAAGAGACCCAGTACTTC; v_gene: TRBV19; d_gene: .; j_gene: TRBJ2-5
CDR3aa: CASSRQGVGANEKLFF; CDR3nt: TGTGCCAGCAGTAGACAGGGGGTGGGTGCTAATGAAAAACTGTTTTTT; v_gene: TRBV28; d_gene: TRBD1; j_gene: TRBJ1-4
CDR3aa: CASSQGREGAKNIQYF; CDR3nt: TGTGCCAGCAGCCAAGGACGGGAGGGGGCCAAAAACATTCAGTACTTC; v_gene: TRBV4-2; d_gene: TRBD2; j_gene: TRBJ2-4
CDR3aa: CASSLVGTGGSEAFF; CDR3nt: TGTGCCAGCAGCTTAGTGGGGACAGGGGGCAGTGAAGCTTTCTTT; v_gene: TRBV5-5; d_gene: TRBD1; j_gene: TRBJ1-1
CDR3aa: CASSPQGVNTGELFF; CDR3nt: TGTGCCAGCAGTCCACAGGGGGTGAACACCGGGGAGCTGTTTTTT; v_gene: TRBV28; d_gene: TRBD1; j_gene: TRBJ2-2
CDR3aa: CASTGSGSYNEQFF; CDR3nt: TGTGCCAGCACGGGTAGCGGGAGCTACAATGAGCAGTTCTTC; v_gene: TRBV6-1; d_gene: TRBD2; j_gene: TRBJ2-1
CDR3aa: CASSPDRDSTDGYTF; CDR3nt: TGTGCCAGCAGTCCCGATCGGGACAGCACCGATGGCTACACCTTC; v_gene: TRBV7-2; d_gene: TRBD1; j_gene: TRBJ1-2
CDR3aa: CSVEMARGSPLHF; CDR3nt: TGCAGCGTTGAAATGGCTAGAGGATCACCCCTCCACTTT; v_gene: TRBV29-1; d_gene: .; j_gene: TRBJ1-6
CDR3aa: CASSLASGTATYEQYF; CDR3nt: TGTGCCAGCAGCTTAGCATCCGGGACAGCCACCTACGAGCAGTACTTC; v_gene: TRBV11-2; d_gene: TRBD1; j_gene: TRBJ2-7
CDR3aa: CAIKEGEERNYGYTF; CDR3nt: TGTGCCATCAAGGAAGGGGAGGAGCGTAACTATGGCTACACCTTC; v_gene: TRBV10-3; d_gene: .; j_gene: TRBJ1-2
CDR3aa: CASSYFGGDRPYEQYF; CDR3nt: TGTGCCAGCAGTTACTTCGGAGGGGACAGGCCCTACGAGCAGTACTTC; v_gene: TRBV6-5; d_gene: TRBD1; j_gene: TRBJ2-7
CDR3aa: CASSSPQGAATSTDTQYF; CDR3nt: TGTGCCAGCAGCTCACCCCAGGGGGCGGCCACTAGCACAGATACGCAGTATTTT; v_gene: TRBV7-3; d_gene: TRBD1; j_gene: TRBJ2-3
CDR3aa: CASSPARGSSGNTIYF; CDR3nt: TGCGCCAGCAGCCCGGCGCGGGGGAGCTCTGGAAACACCATATATTTT; v_gene: TRBV4-1; d_gene: .; j_gene: TRBJ1-3
CDR3aa: CASSTGPETQYF; CDR3nt: TGTGCCAGCAGTACAGGACCGGAGACCCAGTACTTC; v_gene: TRBV5-6; d_gene: .; j_gene: TRBJ2-5
CDR3aa: CASSYSGSWYQPQHF; CDR3nt: TGTGCCAGCAGTTACTCTGGTAGTTGGTATCAGCCCCAGCATTTT; v_gene: TRBV6-5; d_gene: .; j_gene: TRBJ1-5
CDR3aa: CASSQGGPGDYEQYF; CDR3nt: TGTGCCAGCAGCCAAGGAGGCCCCGGGGACTACGAGCAGTACTTC; v_gene: TRBV4-2; d_gene: .; j_gene: TRBJ2-7
CDR3aa: CASSHPTGYNEQFF; CDR3nt: TGCGCCAGCAGCCACCCCACAGGGTACAATGAGCAGTTCTTC; v_gene: TRBV4-1; d_gene: .; j_gene: TRBJ2-1
CDR3aa: CAWATLASTDTQYF; CDR3nt: TGTGCCTGGGCGACTCTGGCTAGCACAGATACGCAGTATTTT; v_gene: TRBV30; d_gene: .; j_gene: TRBJ2-3
CDR3aa: CASSEGLAGGQETQYF; CDR3nt: TGTGCCAGCAGTGAAGGACTAGCGGGAGGGCAAGAGACCCAGTACTTC; v_gene: TRBV6-1; d_gene: TRBD2; j_gene: TRBJ2-5
CDR3aa: CASSLRGEQFF; CDR3nt: TGTGCCAGCAGCTTAAGAGGAGAGCAGTTCTTC; v_gene: TRBV7-9; d_gene: .; j_gene: TRBJ2-1
CDR3aa: CASSLSGTSYEQYF; CDR3nt: TGTGCCAGCAGTTTATCCGGGACTTCCTACGAGCAGTACTTC; v_gene: TRBV28; d_gene: .; j_gene: TRBJ2-7
CDR3aa: CASSPARGQGYEQYF; CDR3nt: TGTGCCAGCAGCCCCGCCCGAGGACAGGGGTACGAGCAGTACTTC; v_gene: TRBV7-9; d_gene: TRBD1; j_gene: TRBJ2-7
CDR3aa: CASSESGAGGRGDYEQYF; CDR3nt: TGCGCCAGCAGTGAGTCTGGAGCGGGAGGGAGAGGGGACTACGAGCAGTACTTC; v_gene: TRBV10-1; d_gene: TRBD2; j_gene: TRBJ2-7
CDR3aa: CASSLVVRGEAFF; CDR3nt: TGCGCCAGCAGCTTGGTAGTCAGGGGTGAAGCTTTCTTT; v_gene: TRBV5-1; d_gene: .; j_gene: TRBJ1-1
CDR3aa: CASSLAGQRYGYTF; CDR3nt: TGTGCCAGCAGCTTAGCGGGACAGCGCTATGGCTACACCTTC; v_gene: TRBV11-2; d_gene: TRBD1; j_gene: TRBJ1-2
CDR3aa: CAISEDGDRNQPQHF; CDR3nt: TGTGCCATCAGTGAAGACGGGGACAGGAATCAGCCCCAGCATTTT; v_gene: TRBV10-3; d_gene: TRBD1; j_gene: TRBJ1-5
CDR3aa: CASSQGDRGLNEKLFF; CDR3nt: TGCGCCAGCAGCCAAGGGGACAGAGGCCTGAATGAAAAACTGTTTTTT; v_gene: TRBV4-3; d_gene: TRBD1; j_gene: TRBJ1-4
CDR3aa: CASSAGQFHYGYTF; CDR3nt: TGTGCCAGCAGCGCAGGACAGTTCCACTATGGCTACACCTTC; v_gene: TRBV7-8; d_gene: .; j_gene: TRBJ1-2
CDR3aa: CASSLVGELSYNEQFF; CDR3nt: TGTGCCAGCAGCTTAGTCGGGGAGCTCTCTTACAATGAGCAGTTCTTC; v_gene: TRBV5-5; d_gene: .; j_gene: TRBJ2-1
CDR3aa: CASSIIWQGGTEAFF; CDR3nt: TGTGCCAGCAGTATCATCTGGCAGGGGGGAACTGAAGCTTTCTTT; v_gene: TRBV28; d_gene: TRBD1; j_gene: TRBJ1-1
CDR3aa: CASSPTSGPTYNEQFF; CDR3nt: TGTGCCAGCAGCCCGACTAGCGGACCCACCTACAATGAGCAGTTCTTC; v_gene: TRBV5-4; d_gene: TRBD2; j_gene: TRBJ2-1
CDR3aa: CASSPTGQSWETQYF; CDR3nt: TGTGCCAGCAGCCCGACGGGACAGTCATGGGAGACCCAGTACTTC; v_gene: TRBV11-3; d_gene: TRBD1; j_gene: TRBJ2-5
CDR3aa: CASSAALSSGRAVETQYF; CDR3nt: TGTGCCAGCAGTGCAGCCCTTAGTAGCGGGAGGGCCGTTGAGACCCAGTACTTC; v_gene: TRBV6-1; d_gene: TRBD2; j_gene: TRBJ2-5
CDR3aa: CASSQGGPYEQYF; CDR3nt: TGCGCCAGCAGCCAAGGAGGGCCCTACGAGCAGTACTTC; v_gene: TRBV4-1; d_gene: .; j_gene: TRBJ2-7
CDR3aa: CAWSTGRTKGGQTQYF; CDR3nt: TGTGCCTGGAGTACGGGAAGGACGAAGGGAGGACAAACCCAGTACTTC; v_gene: TRBV30; d_gene: .; j_gene: TRBJ2-5
CDR3aa: CASSVGTPYNEQFF; CDR3nt: TGTGCCAGCAGCGTCGGGACACCCTACAATGAGCAGTTCTTC; v_gene: TRBV9; d_gene: .; j_gene: TRBJ2-1
CDR3aa: CASTITGMNTEAFF; CDR3nt: TGTGCCAGTACCATAACAGGGATGAACACTGAAGCTTTCTTT; v_gene: TRBV19; d_gene: .; j_gene: TRBJ1-1
CDR3aa: CASSSGTAKLTYEQYF; CDR3nt: TGCGCCAGCAGCTCGGGGACAGCAAAACTAACCTACGAGCAGTACTTC; v_gene: TRBV5-1; d_gene: TRBD1; j_gene: TRBJ2-7